This paragraph reports one T cell receptor beta chain. Germline V gene sequence: CDR1 LGHDT, CDR2 YNNKEL (reference sequence). The CDR3 runs 15 residues. Trimming cost V 3 bases and J 4 bases, with 15 bases left between them. In the authors' workflow: Quantification of nucleated cells was approximated via reference gene primer amplification. Produced via immunoSEQ multiplex PCR; TCRdb's table is partial and in-frame only. V, J and clone size reflect that table, while D and trimming were determined from the DNA. The sample lists just under 65,000 clones, roughly 76% occurring once. This specimen belongs to a study of blood T cell repertoires in COVID-19.

The chain links TRBV3-1 (or the pseudogene TRBV3-2) to TRBJ1-1; D might be TRBD1 (6 bases). The sample consisted of peripheral blood. This TCR was sampled from a human donor in a cohort sampled during active COVID-19. In DNA form, the CDR3 reads TGTGCCAGCAGCCAGCAAAAGGGGGAATTCACTGAAGCTTTCTTT. Protein product: CASSQQKGEFTEAFF.